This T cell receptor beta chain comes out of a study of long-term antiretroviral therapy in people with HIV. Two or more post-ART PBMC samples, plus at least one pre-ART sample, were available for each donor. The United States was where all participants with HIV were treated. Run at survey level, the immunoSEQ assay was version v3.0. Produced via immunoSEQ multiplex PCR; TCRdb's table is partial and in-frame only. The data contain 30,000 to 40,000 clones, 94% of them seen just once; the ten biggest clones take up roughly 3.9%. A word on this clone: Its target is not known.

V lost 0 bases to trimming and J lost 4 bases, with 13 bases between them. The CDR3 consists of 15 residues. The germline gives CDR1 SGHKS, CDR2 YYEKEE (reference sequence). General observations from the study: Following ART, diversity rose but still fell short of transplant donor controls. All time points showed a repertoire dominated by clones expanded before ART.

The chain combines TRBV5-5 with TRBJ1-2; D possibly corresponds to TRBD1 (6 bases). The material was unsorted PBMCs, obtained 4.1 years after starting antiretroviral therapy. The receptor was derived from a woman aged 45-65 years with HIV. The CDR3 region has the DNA TGTGCCAGCAGCTTGGGAGGGGGGGCGAGCTATGGCTACACCTTC. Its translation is CASSLGGGASYGYTF.